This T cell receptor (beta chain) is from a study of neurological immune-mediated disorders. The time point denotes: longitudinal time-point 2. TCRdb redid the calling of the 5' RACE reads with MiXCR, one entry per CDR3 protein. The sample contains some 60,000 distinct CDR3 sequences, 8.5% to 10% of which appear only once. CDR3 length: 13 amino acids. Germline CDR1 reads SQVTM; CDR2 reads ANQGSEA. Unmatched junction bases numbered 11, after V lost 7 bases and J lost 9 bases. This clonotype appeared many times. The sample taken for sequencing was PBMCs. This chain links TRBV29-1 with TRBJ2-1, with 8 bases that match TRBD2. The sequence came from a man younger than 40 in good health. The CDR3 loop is CSAPSGLAGEQFF. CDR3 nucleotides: TGCAGCGCACCAAGCGGGCTAGCGGGTGAGCAGTTCTTC.